These 9 T cell receptor beta chains originate from one sample sequenced in a study of cytomegalovirus exposure and HLA in healthy donors. Researchers ran the PCR with 60 Vbeta and 13 Jbeta primers. The method was immunoSEQ multiplex PCR; TCRdb's version includes in-frame clones alone and lacks a portion of them. Of 90,000 to 150,000 clones listed, over 70% are singletons. The specimen was PBMCs. The receptors were sampled from a woman aged 18-30 years in good health and CMV-seronegative.

This clone has only one observation. This chain joins TRBV2 and TRBJ2-1; D is possibly TRBD2 (6 bases). Germline-derived CDR1 and CDR2 are SNHLY and FYNNEI. The CDR3 covers 12 residues. With 8 bases removed from V and 5 bases from J, the gap between germline ends came to 10 bases. The CDR3 DNA reads as TGTGCCAGCCGCGGGGTCAACAATGAGCAGTTCTTC. Translation gives CASRGVNNEQFF.

This chain connects TRBV6-5 to TRBJ1-1, with 8 bases fitting TRBD1. Losses at the gene ends were 5 bases for V and 7 bases for J; bases not matched to a gene: 9. The V gene's germline CDR1 is MNHEY and CDR2 SVGAGI. The CDR3 consists of 14 residues. CDR3 protein: CASSTPQGASEAFF. Written as DNA, the CDR3 is TGTGCCAGCAGTACCCCCCAGGGGGCTAGTGAAGCTTTCTTT.

This clone has only one observation. The chain recombines TRBV5-1 with TRBJ1-1; perhaps TRBD1 as D (5 bases). In germline, CDR1 is SGHRS, CDR2 YFSETQ. The germline V and J ends were trimmed by 1 base and 3 bases, with 7 bases remaining between them. CDR3 size: 13 residues. This CDR3 is CASSLKGHTEAFF. The CDR3 nucleotides are TGCGCCAGCAGCTTGAAGGGGCACACTGAAGCTTTCTTT.

The chain joins TRBV5-3 to TRBJ2-7; the D gene is possibly TRBD2 (6 bases). TRBV5-3 is flagged as an ORF with uncertain function. Trimming cost V 4 bases and J 2 bases, with 10 bases left between them. The CDR3 totals 13 residues. For the CDR3, the DNA is TGTGCCAGAAGCCGTTGGGGGGCCTACGAGCAGTACTTC. Amino acids: CARSRWGAYEQYF.

This clone was counted a single time. The chain couples TRBV2 to TRBJ2-1; maybe TRBD1 (6 bases). Germline V lookup: CDR1 SNHLY, CDR2 FYNNEI. CDR3 size: 14 residues. Trimming took 3 bases from V and 7 from J, leaving 13 bases between them. This CDR3 is CASSDGQLGNEQFF. The DNA of the CDR3 is TGTGCCAGCAGTGATGGACAGCTTGGGAATGAGCAGTTCTTC.

This clone was picked up one time. The V call is TRBV7-6, the J call TRBJ2-5, with 7 bases lining up with TRBD1. The length of the CDR3 is 15 residues. V lost 5 bases and J lost 4; bases outside the gene matches: 10. Looked up from germline, CDR1 is SGHVS and CDR2 is FNYEAQ. The chain's CDR3 is CASSPRQGSVETQYF. Here the CDR3 DNA reads TGTGCCAGCAGCCCCCGACAGGGAAGTGTAGAGACCCAGTACTTC.

The chain uses TRBV6-6 and TRBJ2-7; 9 nucleotides line up with TRBD1. The germline gives CDR1 MNHNY, CDR2 SVGAGI (reference sequence). This CDR3 is 14 amino acids long. The ends lost 0 bases at V and 3 bases at J; junction bases unmatched: 0. CDR3 protein: CASSYSTGGYEQYF. The CDR3 bases are TGTGCCAGCAGTTACTCGACAGGGGGCTACGAGCAGTACTTC.

The chain uses TRBV2 and TRBJ2-3, with 9 bases lining up with TRBD1. Germline CDR1 is SNHLY and CDR2 is FYNNEI. This CDR3 has 14 residues. With 6 bases clipped from V and 4 bases from J, the junction kept 5 bases outside the gene matches. The CDR3 here is CASSPGQGPDTQYF. The CDR3 nucleotides read TGTGCCAGCAGCCCGGGACAGGGACCAGATACGCAGTATTTT.

This rearrangement joins TRBV11-2 to TRBJ1-1; maybe TRBD1 (5 bases). Germline loops: CDR1 SGHAT, CDR2 FQNNGV. Trimming removed 5 bases at V and 0 bases at J, with 22 bases between. The CDR3 is made up of 18 amino acids. DNA of the CDR3: TGTGCCAGCAGCATACATCCAGGGTACGCTAACATGAACACTGAAGCTTTCTTT. Its translation is CASSIHPGYANMNTEAFF.